This T cell receptor beta chain was recovered during a study of graft-versus-host responses after intestinal transplantation. Across the study: Transplant types were multivisceral, liver-intestinal, or isolated intestinal. Broader study findings: Recipient bone marrow held GvH clones, some seen earlier in ileum or blood.

A remark on this clone: As yet, its antigen is unknown.

CDR1 is LGHNA, CDR2 YNFKEQ, per germline. Trimming shortened V by 6 bases and J by 8 bases, and 17 bases separated the two germline ends. This CDR3 comprises 14 residues. Sequenced by immunoSEQ multiplex PCR; TCRdb stores in-frame clones only, minus some. The sample holds approximately 75,000 clones; 85% to 90% are singletons and the top ten take 4% to 5%. The chain has TRBV4-2 and TRBJ2-1, with D possibly matching TRBD1 (6 bases). Sequenced material: unstimulated CD8+ T cells sorted from spleen or lymph node cells, taken before transplant. The TCR comes from a human donor who was the organ donor for an intestinal transplant. CDR3 loop: CASRALPDSDEQFF. For the CDR3, the DNA is TGTGCCAGCAGAGCTCTACCGGACAGCGATGAGCAGTTCTTC.